A single sample gave rise to the 23 T cell receptor beta chains below, sequenced in a study of blood T cell repertoires in COVID-19. Libraries were prepared by immunoSEQ multiplex PCR; TCRdb keeps only in-frame clonotypes and omits some of them. There are 300,000 to 350,000 clones in the sample; roughly nine tenths occur only once, and about 2% lies in the top ten. The sequenced sample consisted of peripheral blood. The receptors were sampled from a man between 18 and 29 years old with active or convalescent COVID-19.

The chain joins TRBV12-5 to TRBJ2-5; no clear D gene. The germline CDR1 and CDR2 sequences are LGHNT and FRNRAP. The germline V and J ends were trimmed by 3 bases and 5 bases, with 16 bases remaining between them. The CDR3 covers 15 residues. CDR3 sequence (DNA): TGTGCTAGTGGTTTCCGTTCTGGAGTAATCGAGACCCAGTACTTC. It is translated as CASGFRSGVIETQYF.

In its sample, this clone was seen once. The chain links TRBV5-6 to TRBJ1-1; D perhaps matches TRBD1 (6 bases). Trimming took 0 bases from V and 5 from J, leaving 11 bases between them. Per germline, CDR1 SGHDT and CDR2 YYEEEE. CDR3 length equals 14 residues. The CDR3 spells CASSLGRQGTEAFF. The CDR3 coding sequence is TGTGCCAGCAGCTTGGGCAGGCAGGGGACTGAAGCTTTCTTT.

The sample holds one count of this clone. This sequence joins TRBV9 and TRBJ2-3; 11 nucleotides match TRBD2. The trim removed 3 bases at V and 3 bases at J, leaving 6 bases unmatched. Germline V CDR1 and CDR2: SGDLS, YYNGEE. The CDR3 runs to 16 residues. The CDR3 is CASSAVSGGATDTQYF. CDR3 sequence (DNA): TGTGCCAGCAGCGCCGTTAGCGGGGGGGCTACAGATACGCAGTATTTT.

The CDR3 nucleotides read TGTGCCAGCAGCCCAGCGTTGACAGGTAGGGCCTACAATGAGCAGTTCTTC. This codes for CASSPALTGRAYNEQFF. The V gene is TRBV7-9, the J gene TRBJ2-1; D may be TRBD1 (6 bases). The V gene's germline CDR1 is SEHNR and CDR2 FQNEAQ (reference sequence). CDR3 length equals 17 residues. Trimming removed 5 bases from V and 2 bases from J, with 19 bases in between. The full variable domain, its missing parts supplied by reference TRBV7-9 and TRBJ2-1, is DTGVSQNPRHKITKRGQNVTFRCDPISEHNRLYWYRQTLGQGPEFLTYFQNEAQLEKSRLLSDRFSAERPKGSFSTLEIQRTEQGDSAMYLCASSPALTGRAYNEQFFGPGTRLTVL.

The chain links TRBV4-2 to TRBJ2-3, with D perhaps matching TRBD2 (6 bases). With 5 bases removed from V and 4 bases from J, the gap between germline ends came to 10 bases. Germline V gene sequence: CDR1 LGHNA, CDR2 YNFKEQ. The length of the CDR3 is 13 residues. The CDR3 DNA sequence: TGTGCCAGCAGCTGGCCGGGGGCAGATACGCAGTATTTT. As protein: CASSWPGADTQYF.

This chain links TRBV5-3 with TRBJ1-5; 7 positions match TRBD1. TRBV5-3 is marked as an open reading frame, function uncertain. The CDR3 length is 16 residues. Losses at the gene ends were 3 bases for V and 0 bases for J; bases not matched to a gene: 6. DNA for the CDR3: TGTGCCAGAAGCTACCGACAGGGTCATAGCAATCAGCCCCAGCATTTT. This codes for CARSYRQGHSNQPQHF.

The chain recombines TRBV4-1 with TRBJ1-4, with 8 positions matching TRBD1. J gave up 3 bases and V 7 bases, and 7 bases lay outside the gene matches. CDR1 and CDR2 (germline): MGHRA, YSYEKL. This CDR3 region has 15 residues. The CDR3 reads CASIGQGASNEKLFF. CDR3 in DNA: TGCGCCAGCATCGGTCAGGGGGCGTCTAATGAAAAACTGTTTTTT.

This chain connects TRBV9 to TRBJ2-3; tentative D call: TRBD1 (5 bases). Trimming removed 3 bases from V and 3 bases from J, with 17 bases in between. In germline, CDR1 is SGDLS, CDR2 YYNGEE. The CDR3 covers 16 residues. The CDR3 DNA is TGTGCCAGCAGCGGCCCAGGGTTGGGGTTTACAGATACGCAGTATTTT. This encodes CASSGPGLGFTDTQYF.

J is TRBJ2-1 and V is TRBV7-2; the match to TRBD1 covers 9 bases. The junction had 6 bases not matched to a gene; V was cut back by 1 base and J by 5 bases. The CDR3 extends over 16 amino acids. Germline lookup yields CDR1 SGHTA and CDR2 FQGNSA. Here the CDR3 reads CASSLDGTGPHNEQFF. CDR3 in DNA: TGTGCCAGCAGCTTAGACGGGACAGGGCCCCACAATGAGCAGTTCTTC.

The chain couples TRBV6-4 to TRBJ2-3, with TRBD2 matching 7 bases. CDR3 length: 17 residues. Losses at the gene ends were 5 bases for V and 2 bases for J; bases not matched to a gene: 13. Germline V gene data show CDR1 as MRHNA and CDR2 as SNTAGT. The CDR3 DNA reads as TGTGCCAGCAGTCATGCCCATGGCGGGGGTCCCACAGATACGCAGTATTTT. It yields the protein CASSHAHGGGPTDTQYF.

The chain joins TRBV12-5 to TRBJ2-3; 15 nucleotides align to TRBD2. The CDR3 is 18 amino acids. Germline V gives CDR1 LGHNT, CDR2 FRNRAP. Unmatched junction bases numbered 15, after V lost 9 bases and J lost 5 bases. This chain's CDR3 is CASSPGTSGGLVGDTQYF. Written as DNA, the CDR3 is TGTGCTAGCTCCCCGGGGACTAGCGGGGGGCTCGTGGGAGATACGCAGTATTTT.

In DNA, the CDR3 is TGTGCCAGCAGCCATACAGAGAACACTGAAGCTTTCTTT. This translates into CASSHTENTEAFF. The chain uses TRBV7-9 and TRBJ1-1; D unclear. The CDR3 runs to 13 residues. Per germline, CDR1 SEHNR and CDR2 FQNEAQ (reference sequence). V dropped 5 bases and J dropped 1 base, with 8 bases sitting between them.

The genes are TRBV5-7 and TRBJ1-5, with D uncertain. TRBV5-7 is labeled an ORF, and its function is uncertain. With 4 bases removed from V and 3 bases from J, the gap between germline ends came to 20 bases. The CDR3 loop spans 17 amino acids. CDR3: CASSMGVCPVSNQPQHF. The CDR3 region has the DNA TGTGCCAGCAGCATGGGAGTATGCCCCGTCTCCAATCAGCCCCAGCATTTT.

The CDR3 is CASSLTVFNEQFF. The DNA for the CDR3 is TGTGCCAGCAGCTTAACTGTATTCAATGAGCAGTTCTTC. The V call is TRBV7-2, the J call TRBJ2-1; no clear D gene. This CDR3 is 13 amino acids long. From germline, CDR1 is SGHTA and CDR2 FQGNSA. Trimming left V 2 bases short and J 6 bases short, with 8 bases between.

V gene TRBV29-1 combines with J gene TRBJ1-4; possible D gene TRBD1, 6 bases. There are 13 residues in the CDR3. In germline, CDR1 is SQVTM, CDR2 ANQGSEA. Trimming took off 7 bases at V and 1 base at J, with 10 bases between the two ends. The CDR3 loop is CSGRGGTNEKLFF. CDR3 in DNA: TGCAGCGGTCGAGGGGGAACTAATGAAAAACTGTTTTTT.

This clone appeared once. The rearrangement uses TRBV24-1 and TRBJ2-3, with 10 bases matching TRBD2. Trimming cost V 0 bases and J 1 base; bases outside gene matches: 0. There are 16 residues in the CDR3. CDR1 KGHDR and CDR2 SFDVKD come from the germline V gene. For the CDR3, the DNA is TGTGCCACCAGTGATTTGACTAGCGGGGGCACAGATACGCAGTATTTT. As protein: CATSDLTSGGTDTQYF.

V usage is TRBV29-1 and J usage is TRBJ2-7, with 9 bases matching TRBD1. The germline gives CDR1 SQVTM, CDR2 ANQGSEA. The CDR3 length is 14 residues. J was trimmed by 2 bases and V by 2 bases; bases with no gene match: 4. CDR3 DNA sequence: TGCAGCGTTGAAAAGGACAGGGGTACCTACGAGCAGTACTTC. Translating gives CSVEKDRGTYEQYF.

This chain connects TRBV4-1 to TRBJ2-3; 8 bases fit TRBD2. Germline V gene sequence: CDR1 MGHRA, CDR2 YSYEKL. V lost 9 bases to trimming and J lost 4 bases; unmatched junction nucleotides: 9. This CDR3 spans 14 amino acids. The CDR3: CASGSGRAPDTQYF. The CDR3 DNA sequence: TGCGCCAGTGGGTCCGGGAGGGCCCCAGATACGCAGTATTTT.

This chain joins TRBV5-6 and TRBJ1-2; no firm D call. CDR3 length: 13 residues. V lost 7 bases and J 1 base, leaving 11 bases between the germline ends. CDR1 and CDR2 from the germline V gene are SGHDT and YYEEEE. CDR3 loop: CASCFQDNYGYTF. CDR3 bases: TGTGCCAGCTGTTTTCAGGATAACTATGGCTACACCTTC.

CDR3 nucleotide sequence: TGCAGTGCTAGTGTTGGCACCTATGGCTACACCTTC. Translation: CSASVGTYGYTF. The chain is built from TRBV20-1 and TRBJ1-2; D is uncertain. CDR3 length: 12 residues. Germline V gene lookup returns CDR1 DFQATT and CDR2 SNEGSKA (reference sequence). The germline V and J ends were trimmed by 3 bases and 4 bases, with 9 bases remaining between them.

The rearrangement joins TRBV7-9 to TRBJ1-2; TRBD1 is a possible D gene (5 bases). The CDR3 length is 15 residues. In germline, CDR1 is SEHNR, CDR2 FQNEAQ (reference sequence). The germline V and J ends were trimmed by 0 bases and 4 bases, with 12 bases remaining between them. CDR3 residues: CASSLALTGGYGYTF. In DNA, the CDR3 is TGTGCCAGCAGCTTAGCGTTGACGGGGGGCTATGGCTACACCTTC.

The rearrangement links TRBV5-1 to TRBJ2-7; TRBD1 matches 9 bases. The CDR3 is 13 amino acids. Trimming took 6 bases from V and 3 from J; bases not matched to a gene: 4. Germline values: CDR1 SGHRS, CDR2 YFSETQ. The DNA of the CDR3 is TGCGCCAGCAACTCGGGACAGGGCTACGAGCAGTACTTC. The encoded protein is CASNSGQGYEQYF. The full variable domain, completed using reference TRBV5-1 and TRBJ2-7, is KAGVTQTPRYLIKTRGQQVTLSCSPISGHRSVSWYQQTPGQGLQFLFEYFSETQRNKGNFPGRFSGRQFSNSRSEMNVSTLELGDSALYLCASNSGQGYEQYFGPGTRLTVT.

J is TRBJ1-4 and V is TRBV7-8, with no clear D. CDR3 length: 15 amino acids. With 2 bases removed from V and 3 bases from J, the gap between germline ends came to 10 bases. CDR1 and CDR2 from the germline V gene are SGHVS and FQNEAQ. Here the CDR3 reads CASSLYGGPNEKLFF. The CDR3 nucleotides read TGTGCCAGCAGCTTATATGGAGGCCCTAATGAAAAACTGTTTTTT.